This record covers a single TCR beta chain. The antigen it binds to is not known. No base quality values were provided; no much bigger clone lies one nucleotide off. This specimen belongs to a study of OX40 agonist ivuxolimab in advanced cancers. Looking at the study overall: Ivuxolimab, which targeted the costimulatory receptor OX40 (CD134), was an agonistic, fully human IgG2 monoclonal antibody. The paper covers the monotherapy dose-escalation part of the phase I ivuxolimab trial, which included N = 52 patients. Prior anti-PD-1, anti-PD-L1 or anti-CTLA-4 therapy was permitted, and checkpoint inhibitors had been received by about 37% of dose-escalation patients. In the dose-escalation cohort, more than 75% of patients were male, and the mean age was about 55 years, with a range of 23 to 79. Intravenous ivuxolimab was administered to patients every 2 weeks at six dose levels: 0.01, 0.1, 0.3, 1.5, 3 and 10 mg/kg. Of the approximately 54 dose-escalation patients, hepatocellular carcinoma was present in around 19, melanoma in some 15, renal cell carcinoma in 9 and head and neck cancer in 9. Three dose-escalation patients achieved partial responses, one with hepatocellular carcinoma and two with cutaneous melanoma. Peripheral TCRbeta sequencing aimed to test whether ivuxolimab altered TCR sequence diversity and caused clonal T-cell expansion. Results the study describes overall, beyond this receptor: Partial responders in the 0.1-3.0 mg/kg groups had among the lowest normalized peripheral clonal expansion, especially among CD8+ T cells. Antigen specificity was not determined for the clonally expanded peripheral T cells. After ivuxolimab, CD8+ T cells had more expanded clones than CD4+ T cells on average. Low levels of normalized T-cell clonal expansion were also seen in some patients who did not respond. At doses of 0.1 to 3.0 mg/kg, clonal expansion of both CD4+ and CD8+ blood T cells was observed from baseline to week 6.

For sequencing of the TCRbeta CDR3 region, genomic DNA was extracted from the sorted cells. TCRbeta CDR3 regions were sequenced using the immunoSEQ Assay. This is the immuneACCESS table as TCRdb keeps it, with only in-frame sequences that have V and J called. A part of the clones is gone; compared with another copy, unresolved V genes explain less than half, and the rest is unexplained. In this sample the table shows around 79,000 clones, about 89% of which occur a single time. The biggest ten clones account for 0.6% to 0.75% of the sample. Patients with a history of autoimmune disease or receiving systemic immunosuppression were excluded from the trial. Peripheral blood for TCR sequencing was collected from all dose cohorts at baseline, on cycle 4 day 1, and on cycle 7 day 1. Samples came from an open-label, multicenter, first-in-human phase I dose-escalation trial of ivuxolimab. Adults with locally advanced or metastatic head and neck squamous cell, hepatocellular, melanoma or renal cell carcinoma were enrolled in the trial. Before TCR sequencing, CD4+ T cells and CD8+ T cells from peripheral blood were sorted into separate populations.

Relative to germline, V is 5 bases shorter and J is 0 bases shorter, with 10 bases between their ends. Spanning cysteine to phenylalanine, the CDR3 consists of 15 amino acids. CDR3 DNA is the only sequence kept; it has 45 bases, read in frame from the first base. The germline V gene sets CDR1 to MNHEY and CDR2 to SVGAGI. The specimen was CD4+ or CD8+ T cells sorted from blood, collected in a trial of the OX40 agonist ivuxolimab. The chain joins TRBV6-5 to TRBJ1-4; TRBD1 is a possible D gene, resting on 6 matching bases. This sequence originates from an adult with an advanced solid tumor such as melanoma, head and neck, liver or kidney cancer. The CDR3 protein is CASSRDTATNEKLFF. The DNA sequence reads TGTGCCAGCAGTAGGGACACCGCAACTAATGAAAAACTGTTTTTT.